These T cell receptor beta chains were read from a single sample in a study of blood T cell repertoires in COVID-19. Some clones are missing from TCRdb's copy, which holds only in-frame ones; the method was immunoSEQ multiplex PCR. The table lists more than 350,000 clones, roughly 90% of them singletons, with approximately 1.5% in the top ten. The sample comprised PBMCs or T cells enriched from blood (not recorded which). The receptors shown here come from a woman between 18 and 29 years old who had been exposed to COVID-19. Both conserved end residues are trimmed from each CDR3.

j_call: TRBJ2-7; v_call: TRBV27; cdr3_aa: ASSLGQVGEQY
j_call: TRBJ2-1; v_call: TRBV5-1; cdr3_aa: ASSRGLAESSYNEQF
j_call: TRBJ1-2; v_call: TRBV28; cdr3_aa: ASSSGGDYGYT
j_call: TRBJ1-2; v_call: TRBV27; cdr3_aa: ASRRLTGFYGYT
j_call: TRBJ1-6; v_call: TRBV27; cdr3_aa: ASSDRGNSPLH
j_call: TRBJ2-3; v_call: TRBV7-3; cdr3_aa: ASSPLAGSTDTQY
j_call: TRBJ2-5; v_call: TRBV5-1; cdr3_aa: ASSITQGPRETQY
j_call: TRBJ2-2; v_call: TRBV4-2; cdr3_aa: ASSQRERNTGELF
j_call: TRBJ2-1; v_call: TRBV6-4; cdr3_aa: ASSVGGRGSYNEQF
j_call: TRBJ1-1; v_call: TRBV13; cdr3_aa: ASSFWGQRPGTANTEAF
j_call: TRBJ2-3; v_call: TRBV7-3; cdr3_aa: ASSLGGQGADTQY
j_call: TRBJ1-3; v_call: TRBV7-9; cdr3_aa: ASSFAGGSGNTIY
j_call: TRBJ2-7; v_call: TRBV5-5; cdr3_aa: ASSLGAYEQY
j_call: TRBJ2-5; v_call: TRBV7-2; cdr3_aa: ASSFGQQETQY
j_call: TRBJ1-1; v_call: TRBV28; cdr3_aa: ASSNGQGGLNTEAF
j_call: TRBJ2-1; v_call: TRBV1; cdr3_aa: TSSVKGLAGGPLDNEQF
j_call: TRBJ1-6; v_call: TRBV28; cdr3_aa: ASSPPTGRSPLH
j_call: TRBJ2-7; v_call: TRBV7-3; cdr3_aa: ASSLGGTDTGEQY
j_call: TRBJ1-1; v_call: TRBV2; cdr3_aa: ASRPEAGTDTEAF
j_call: TRBJ1-1; v_call: TRBV15; cdr3_aa: ATSSPQGAMNTEAF
j_call: TRBJ1-5; v_call: TRBV19; cdr3_aa: ASNPGIENNQPQH
j_call: TRBJ1-5; v_call: TRBV13; cdr3_aa: ASSAQGTGQPQH
j_call: TRBJ2-5; v_call: TRBV6-5; cdr3_aa: ASNLGAQETQY
j_call: TRBJ2-1; v_call: TRBV7-2; cdr3_aa: ASKLRWRETYNEQF
j_call: TRBJ2-7; v_call: TRBV18; cdr3_aa: ASSPRRTGGYEQY
j_call: TRBJ2-6; v_call: TRBV5-1; cdr3_aa: ASSFGTGSPSGANVLT
j_call: TRBJ2-7; v_call: TRBV7-2; cdr3_aa: ASSLTGLFLDEQY
j_call: TRBJ1-4; v_call: TRBV7-9; cdr3_aa: ASSLGLATNEKLF
j_call: TRBJ2-3; v_call: TRBV24-1; cdr3_aa: ATSDPGTSVGRGDTQY
j_call: TRBJ2-5; v_call: TRBV7-9; cdr3_aa: ASSSNSGGPIWTQY
j_call: TRBJ1-6; v_call: TRBV4-2; cdr3_aa: ASSRDSQNSPLH
j_call: TRBJ1-4; v_call: TRBV6-1; cdr3_aa: ASSDRGTNEKLF
j_call: TRBJ2-5; v_call: TRBV4-2; cdr3_aa: ASSQVNSGGSQETQY
j_call: TRBJ1-2; v_call: TRBV28; cdr3_aa: ASSKKPLDYT
j_call: TRBJ1-4; v_call: TRBV18; cdr3_aa: ASSPPSQGGALPYEKLF
j_call: TRBJ2-1; v_call: TRBV6-5; cdr3_aa: ASKDREYNEQF
j_call: TRBJ2-7; v_call: TRBV5-1; cdr3_aa: ASSFRDRESYEQY
j_call: TRBJ1-1; v_call: TRBV28; cdr3_aa: ASRLSGGVAGTEAF
j_call: TRBJ1-6; v_call: TRBV6-4; cdr3_aa: ASRKGAGNSPLH
j_call: TRBJ2-2; v_call: TRBV30; cdr3_aa: AWSVRDTGELF
j_call: TRBJ2-7; v_call: TRBV27; cdr3_aa: ASSFLAYEQY
j_call: TRBJ2-7; v_call: TRBV5-1; cdr3_aa: ASSLRTGAYEQY
j_call: TRBJ1-2; v_call: TRBV6-1; cdr3_aa: ASSATGGGKAASGYT